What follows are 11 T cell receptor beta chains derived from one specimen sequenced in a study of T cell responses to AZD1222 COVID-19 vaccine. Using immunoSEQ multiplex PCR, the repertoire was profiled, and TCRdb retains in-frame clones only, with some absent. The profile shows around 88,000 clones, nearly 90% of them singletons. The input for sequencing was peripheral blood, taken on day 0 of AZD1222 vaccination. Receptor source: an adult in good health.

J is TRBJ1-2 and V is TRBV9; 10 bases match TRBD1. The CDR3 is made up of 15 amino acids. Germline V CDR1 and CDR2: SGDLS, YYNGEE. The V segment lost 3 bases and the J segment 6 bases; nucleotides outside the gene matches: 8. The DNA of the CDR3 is TGTGCCAGCAGCGCCCGAGACAGGGGGCGGGATGGCTACACCTTC. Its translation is CASSARDRGRDGYTF.

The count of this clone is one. The CDR3 sequence is CASSIVLRRDYGYTF. CDR3 bases: TGTGCCAGTAGTATAGTTTTAAGAAGGGACTATGGCTACACCTTC. The J gene is TRBJ1-2, the V gene TRBV19; D is ambiguous. V was cut by 1 base and J by 3 bases, with 12 bases left in between. The germline V gene has CDR1 LNHDA and CDR2 SQIVND (reference sequence). The CDR3 totals 15 residues.

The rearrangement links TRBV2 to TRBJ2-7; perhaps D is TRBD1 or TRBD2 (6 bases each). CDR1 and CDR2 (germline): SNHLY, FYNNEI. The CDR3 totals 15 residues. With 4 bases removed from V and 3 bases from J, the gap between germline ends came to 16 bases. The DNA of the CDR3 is TGTGCCAGCAGTGTAGGGGGGTCCATTTTCTACGAGCAGTACTTC. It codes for CASSVGGSIFYEQYF.

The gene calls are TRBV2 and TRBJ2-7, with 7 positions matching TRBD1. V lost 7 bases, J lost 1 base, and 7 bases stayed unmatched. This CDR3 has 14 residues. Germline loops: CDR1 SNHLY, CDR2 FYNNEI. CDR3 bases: TGTGCCAGCACCAACAGGGGTCTATCCTACGAGCAGTACTTC. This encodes CASTNRGLSYEQYF.

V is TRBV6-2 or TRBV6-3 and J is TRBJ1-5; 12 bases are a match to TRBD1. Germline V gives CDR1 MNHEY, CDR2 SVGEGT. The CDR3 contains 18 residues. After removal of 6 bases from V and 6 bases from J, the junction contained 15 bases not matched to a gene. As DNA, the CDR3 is TGTGCCAGCAGCTCTTTGGGACAGGGGGCCCCCTCGGTTCAGCCCCAGCATTTT. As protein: CASSSLGQGAPSVQPQHF.

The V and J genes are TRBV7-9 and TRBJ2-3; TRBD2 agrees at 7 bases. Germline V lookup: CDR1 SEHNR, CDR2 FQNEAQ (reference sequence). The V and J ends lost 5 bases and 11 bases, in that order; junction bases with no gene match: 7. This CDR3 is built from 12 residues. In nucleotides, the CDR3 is TGTGCCAGCAGCCGGGGGGATGTGGTGCAGTATTTT. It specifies CASSRGDVVQYF.

In DNA form, the CDR3 reads TGTGCCAGCAGTTTTAAAAACCGTAAGCAGTACTTC. This gives the protein CASSFKNRKQYF. The chain links TRBV28 to TRBJ2-7; D ambiguous. The CDR3 has 12 amino acids. The germline V and J ends were trimmed by 3 bases and 8 bases, with 11 bases remaining between them. The germline V gene has CDR1 MDHEN and CDR2 SYDVKM.

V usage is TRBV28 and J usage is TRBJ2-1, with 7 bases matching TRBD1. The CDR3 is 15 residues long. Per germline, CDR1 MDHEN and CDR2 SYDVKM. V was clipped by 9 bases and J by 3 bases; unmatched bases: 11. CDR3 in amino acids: CASIPGTENYNEQFF. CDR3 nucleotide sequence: TGTGCCAGTATCCCCGGGACAGAGAACTACAATGAGCAGTTCTTC.

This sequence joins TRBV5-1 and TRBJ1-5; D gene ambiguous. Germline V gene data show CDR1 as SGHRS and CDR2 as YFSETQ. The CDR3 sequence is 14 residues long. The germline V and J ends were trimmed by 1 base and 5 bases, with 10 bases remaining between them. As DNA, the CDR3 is TGCGCCAGCAGCTTGTTGGGGATGGATCAGCCCCAGCATTTT. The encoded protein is CASSLLGMDQPQHF.

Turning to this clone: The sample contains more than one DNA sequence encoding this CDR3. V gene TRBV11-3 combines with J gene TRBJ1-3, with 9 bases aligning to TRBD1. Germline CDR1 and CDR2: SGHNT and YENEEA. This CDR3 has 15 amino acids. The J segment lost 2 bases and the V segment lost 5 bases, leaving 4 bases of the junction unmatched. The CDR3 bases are TGTGCCAGCAGCCCAGGACAGGGGCCTGGAAACACCATATATTTT. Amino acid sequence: CASSPGQGPGNTIYF.

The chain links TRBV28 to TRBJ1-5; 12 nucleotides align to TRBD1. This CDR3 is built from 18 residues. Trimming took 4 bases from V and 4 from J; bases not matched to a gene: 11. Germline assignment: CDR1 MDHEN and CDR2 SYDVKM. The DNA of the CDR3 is TGTGCCAGCAGTTATCGGGACAGGGGGCTTTTAATTAATCAGCCCCAGCATTTT. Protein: CASSYRDRGLLINQPQHF.